This T cell receptor beta chain comes out of a study of neurological immune-mediated disorders. From the 5' RACE reads, TCRdb called clonotypes with MiXCR, one entry per CDR3 protein. The data hold tens of thousands of distinct CDR3 sequences, with approximately 10% observed a single time. This clonotype came up many times. Sequencing used PBMCs. The receptor comes from a man between 35 and 55 years old in good health.

The CDR3 nucleotides read TGCGCCAGCAGCTTCGACTCGGTATCGGCCCTCCACTTT. Protein sequence: CASSFDSVSALHF. This chain links TRBV5-1 with TRBJ1-6; D unresolved. Germline values: CDR1 SGHRS, CDR2 YFSETQ. V dropped 2 bases and J dropped 14 bases, with 14 bases sitting between them. The CDR3 has 13 amino acids.